The source of this TCR beta chain is a study of Ad26.COV2.S vaccination and SARS-CoV-2 variants. Deletions cut 4 bases from V and 3 bases from J, with 16 bases between. The CDR3 is 15 amino acids. In germline, CDR1 is MGHRA, CDR2 YSYEKL. Clones were read by immunoSEQ multiplex PCR, and TCRdb kept only the in-frame ones, dropping some. Of about 94,000 clones listed, roughly 84% are singletons. Study findings and constraints: Similar non-spike TCR breadth was observed in recipients of vaccine and of placebo. It is possible that the TCR breadth and depth analyses underestimated the total T cell responses.

For this clone: Its antigen remains unidentified.

This material consisted of peripheral blood, taken after recovery from COVID-19. This receptor was obtained from a human donor who had recovered from COVID-19. The chain couples TRBV4-1 to TRBJ2-7, with D maybe TRBD1 (5 bases). The CDR3 protein is CASSPRGPARYEQYF. CDR3 DNA sequence: TGCGCCAGCAGCCCAAGGGGTCCAGCGCGCTACGAGCAGTACTTC.